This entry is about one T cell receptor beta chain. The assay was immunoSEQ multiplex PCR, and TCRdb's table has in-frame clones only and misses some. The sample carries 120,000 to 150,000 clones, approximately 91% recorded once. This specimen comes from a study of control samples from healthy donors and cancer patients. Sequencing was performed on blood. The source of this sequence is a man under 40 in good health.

The CDR3 region has the DNA TGCAGTGCTAGTGATTCCGGGACAGACCTGAACACTGAAGCTTTCTTT. Its translation: CSASDSGTDLNTEAFF. The genes are TRBV20-1 and TRBJ1-1; 7 positions match TRBD1. V lost 3 bases to trimming and J lost 0 bases; unmatched junction nucleotides: 10. The CDR3 consists of 16 residues. CDR1 and CDR2 from the germline V gene are DFQATT and SNEGSKA (reference sequence).